This T cell receptor beta chain was captured in a study of spatial heterogeneity in lung cancer. About the study: A consistent excess of beta-chain over alpha-chain sequences was detected. Findings of the study overall: Tumoral mutation counts were tracked by counts of expanded intratumoral alpha and beta TCRs. When ubiquitous and regional expanded TCRs were counted, their numbers tracked ubiquitous and regional nonsynonymous mutations, respectively.

Time point of the sample: sample taken at primary tumor resection. This clonotype was recorded at least ten times. Its target is not known. For a library built for alpha chains, this beta chain is a stray read; little rests on its size. TCRdb reanalysed the 5' RACE reads using MiXCR and keeps one entry per CDR3 protein. The profile shows about 14,000 distinct CDR3 sequences, around 4.7% of them singletons. Source: lung tumor tissue, taken at surgery. This sequence was found in a female donor with early-stage non-small cell lung cancer.

This CDR3 is CASSPPWRTSFHNEQFF. The CDR3 DNA sequence: TGCGCCAGCAGCCCCCCGTGGAGGACTAGCTTCCACAATGAGCAGTTCTTC. The chain employs TRBV5-1 and TRBJ2-1; 8 nucleotides align to TRBD2. CDR1 is SGHRS, CDR2 YFSETQ, per germline. V lost 4 bases and J lost 5; bases outside the gene matches: 14. This CDR3 contains 17 residues.